Listed here is a single TCR beta chain. Its antigen is not identified. This sample also contains other DNA sequences that code for the same CDR3. Sorting based on CD45RO/CCR7/CD25/CD127/CD95/CD27 separated CD4+ naive, central memory, regulatory and stem cell-like memory cells. Expressed TCRB transcripts were sequenced after all isolated RNA was converted to cDNA. Produced via immunoSEQ multiplex PCR; TCRdb's table is partial and in-frame only. The sample holds 200,000 to 300,000 clones, around 68% seen once. This CDR3 region has 14 residues. Deletions cut 0 bases from V and 1 base from J, with 10 bases between. Germline V gene lookup returns CDR1 GTSNPN and CDR2 SVGIG (reference sequence). The data stem from a study of beta chain features in type 1 diabetes. General study results and limits: The study notes PCR might favor shorter templates equally in patients and controls.

The sequenced material came from naive CD4+ T cells from blood. The clonotype was recovered from a man younger than 40 in good health. The rearrangement uses TRBV30 and TRBJ2-7; unclear D gene. CDR3 DNA sequence: TGTGCCTGGAGTGTACCACGGATATCCTACGAGCAGTACTTC. It codes for CAWSVPRISYEQYF.